This T cell receptor (beta chain) was retrieved from a study of T cell changes during pregnancy in multiple sclerosis. V lost 4 bases, J lost 3 bases, and 10 bases lay in between. CDR3 length equals 14 residues. Germline CDR1 LNHDA, CDR2 SQIVND (reference sequence). Clones were read by immunoSEQ multiplex PCR, and TCRdb kept only the in-frame ones, dropping some. The profile shows some 29,000 clones, 89% of them singletons. This sequence joins TRBV19 and TRBJ2-1; possibly TRBD1 for D (6 bases). This clonotype originated in a female donor with multiple sclerosis, enrolled in a pregnancy study. The specimen was CD8+ T cells from peripheral blood mononuclear cells, collected after pregnancy. The DNA for the CDR3 is TGTGCCAGTAGTAGGGACATCATCTACAATGAGCAGTTCTTC. Encoded protein: CASSRDIIYNEQFF.